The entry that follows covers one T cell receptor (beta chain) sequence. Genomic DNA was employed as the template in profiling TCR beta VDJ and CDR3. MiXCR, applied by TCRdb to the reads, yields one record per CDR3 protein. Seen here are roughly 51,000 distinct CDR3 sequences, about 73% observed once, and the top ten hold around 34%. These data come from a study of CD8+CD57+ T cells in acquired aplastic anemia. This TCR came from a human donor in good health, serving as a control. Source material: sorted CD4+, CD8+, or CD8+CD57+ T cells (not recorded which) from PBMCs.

In DNA, the CDR3 is TGTGCCAGCAGCCGCGGGGGGGCAAATGAGCAGTTCTTC. Its translation is CASSRGGANEQFF. The gene calls are TRBV19 and TRBJ2-1, with 9 bases matching TRBD2. Unmatched junction bases numbered 7, after V lost 9 bases and J lost 7 bases. Germline loops: CDR1 LNHDA, CDR2 SQIVND (reference sequence). CDR3 length: 13 amino acids.